These 10 T cell receptor beta chains were sequenced from one sample in a study of identical twins. TCRdb re-derived calls from the 5' RACE reads in MiXCR, one entry per CDR3 protein. The sample includes about 200,000 distinct CDR3 sequences, over 9.5% of them seen just once. Sequencing was performed on memory T cells sorted from blood. The receptor source for this set is a man aged 50 to 59 in good health.

The sample holds a few counts of this clonotype. The CDR3: CASSQGPGGSLSSPLHF. CDR3 DNA sequence: TGTGCCAGCAGCCAAGGTCCTGGTGGAAGTCTATCTTCACCCCTCCACTTT. The rearrangement uses TRBV3-1 and TRBJ1-6, with D hard to call. The CDR3 contains 17 residues. Trimming took off 1 base at V and 9 bases at J, with 19 bases between the two ends. Germline loops: CDR1 LGHDT, CDR2 YNNKEL (reference sequence). Full variable domain (remainder filled in from reference TRBV3-1 and TRBJ1-6): DTAVSQTPKYLVTQMGNDKSIKCEQNLGHDTMYWYKQDSKKFLKIMFSYNNKELIINETVPNRFSPKSPDKAHLNLHINSLELGDSAVYFCASSQGPGGSLSSPLHFGNGTRLTVT.

This chain uses TRBV7-9 with TRBJ1-1, with D perhaps TRBD1 (6 bases). The germline gives CDR1 SEHNR, CDR2 FQNEAQ (reference sequence). The CDR3 spans 14 residues. V was shortened by 5 bases and J by 0 bases, with 10 bases between the two germline ends. The CDR3 reads CASSGQFLNTEAFF. DNA for the CDR3: TGTGCCAGCAGCGGACAGTTTCTGAACACTGAAGCTTTCTTT.

This clonotype was counted a few times. This sequence joins TRBV12-3 or TRBV12-4 and TRBJ1-2, with D perhaps matching TRBD1 (6 bases). The CDR3 contains 14 residues. V shed 8 bases and J shed 3 bases, with 16 bases lying between them. CDR3: CASRLGGLHYGYTF. In DNA, the CDR3 is TGTGCCAGCCGGTTGGGGGGGCTTCACTATGGCTACACCTTC.

This clonotype appeared many times. The chain links TRBV4-1 to TRBJ2-3; 12 nucleotides align to TRBD2. CDR1 MGHRA and CDR2 YSYEKL come from the germline V gene. CDR3 length: 21 residues. With V trimmed by 3 bases and J by 3 bases, 19 bases remained unmatched. This CDR3 reads CASSQLPFELAGGGRTDTQYF. In nucleotides, the CDR3 is TGCGCCAGCAGCCAGCTCCCTTTCGAACTAGCGGGAGGTGGGAGAACAGATACGCAGTATTTT.

At least ten counts were recorded for this clonotype. Here the CDR3 reads CASSLSVAGVSGTQYF. CDR3 in DNA: TGCGCCAGCAGCTTGTCGGTAGCGGGAGTTTCCGGAACGCAGTATTTT. This rearrangement joins TRBV5-1 to TRBJ2-3, with TRBD2 identical over 9 bases. J was trimmed by 9 bases and V by 1 base; bases with no gene match: 12. CDR1 and CDR2 from the germline V gene are SGHRS and YFSETQ. This CDR3 spans 16 amino acids.

The V gene is TRBV11-1, the J gene TRBJ2-5, with TRBD2 as a possible D gene (6 bases). CDR1 and CDR2 from the germline V gene are SGHAT and FQDESV (reference sequence). The V end was cut by 5 bases, the J end by 2 bases, with 15 bases between. The CDR3 covers 15 residues. The CDR3 region has the DNA TGTGCCAGCAGCCCCCATAGCGGCTCTCAAGAGACCCAGTACTTC. Its protein product is CASSPHSGSQETQYF.

This clonotype has a handful of counts. The chain combines TRBV27 with TRBJ2-7; 7 positions match TRBD1. CDR3 length: 14 residues. Germline trimming cut 4 bases from V and 7 bases from J; bases unmatched to any gene: 10. Germline values: CDR1 MNHEY, CDR2 SMNVEV (reference sequence). CDR3 DNA: TGTGCCAGCAGTTACCGACAGGGTAGGGGAGAGCAGTACTTC. Translating gives CASSYRQGRGEQYF.

V usage is TRBV7-3 and J usage is TRBJ2-3; D call uncertain. Looked up from germline, CDR1 is SGHTA and CDR2 is FQGTGA. This CDR3 comprises 13 residues. V shed 3 bases and J shed 5 bases, with 9 bases lying between them. CDR3 coding DNA: TGTGCCAGCAGCTTGGATAGGAGAGATACGCAGTATTTT. This gives the protein CASSLDRRDTQYF.

This clonotype was seen repeatedly, ten times or more. This rearrangement joins TRBV11-2 to TRBJ1-2; D gene uncertain. The CDR3 extends over 12 amino acids. Trimming took off 1 base at V and 12 bases at J, with 12 bases between the two ends. The germline gives CDR1 SGHAT, CDR2 FQNNGV. Here the CDR3 reads CASSLGHQAHTF. Here the CDR3 DNA reads TGTGCCAGCAGCTTAGGGCACCAAGCCCACACCTTC.

This clonotype has ten or more counts. This chain connects TRBV19 to TRBJ2-6; 7 bases are shared with TRBD1. The V and J ends lost 8 bases and 2 bases, in that order; junction bases with no gene match: 12. The CDR3 runs to 17 residues. Germline loops: CDR1 LNHDA, CDR2 SQIVND (reference sequence). In DNA, the CDR3 is TGTGCCAGTCGACAGGGTAAGGCGTCTCCTGGGGCCAACGTCCTGACTTTC. Its translation: CASRQGKASPGANVLTF. The whole variable domain, remainder taken from reference TRBV19 and TRBJ2-6, is DGGITQSPKYLFRKEGQNVTLSCEQNLNHDAMYWYRQDPGQGLRLIYYSQIVNDFQKGDIAEGYSVSREKKESFPLTVTSAQKNPTAFYLCASRQGKASPGANVLTFGAGSRLTVL.